This T cell receptor beta chain was sequenced during a study of OX40 agonist ivuxolimab in advanced cancers. The overall study: Enrollees could have had prior anti-PD-1, anti-PD-L1 or anti-CTLA-4 therapy, which more than 30% had received.

Regarding this clone: Its antigen remains unidentified.

Germline V CDR1 and CDR2: MNHEY, SMNVEV (reference sequence). The V segment lost 4 bases and the J segment 8 bases; nucleotides outside the gene matches: 13. The CDR3 is made up of 15 amino acids. Regarding the study as a whole: Some nonresponders also had low normalized T-cell clonal expansion.

TCRdb's table, derived via immunoSEQ multiplex PCR, lists solely in-frame clones and lacks some. Of 70,000 to 95,000 clones in the sample, approximately 90% were seen once. This clonotype originated in an adult with an advanced solid tumor such as melanoma, head and neck, liver or kidney cancer. The sequenced sample was CD4+ or CD8+ T cells sorted from blood, obtained in a trial of the OX40 agonist ivuxolimab. V and J are TRBV27 and TRBJ1-2; TRBD1 agrees at 7 bases. CDR3 bases: TGTGCCAGCAGTTCAACCTCGACAGGGAAATACGGCTACACCTTC. It yields the protein CASSSTSTGKYGYTF.